Following are 9 T cell receptor beta chains from one sample sequenced in a study of blood T cell repertoires in COVID-19. Profiled with immunoSEQ multiplex PCR; TCRdb holds only in-frame clones, not every one. The table shows fewer than 80,000 clones, with roughly 71% occurring only once. The sample consisted of peripheral blood. These receptors all stem from a woman aged 80 or older with acute or convalescent COVID-19.

The chain joins TRBV6-1 to TRBJ1-4, with D hard to call. The CDR3 covers 13 residues. Germline V CDR1 and CDR2: MNHNS, SASEGT. V was shortened by 2 bases and J by 6 bases, with 7 bases between the two germline ends. CDR3 DNA sequence: TGTGCCAGCAGTGAACCTCCTTATGAAAAACTGTTTTTT. Its translation is CASSEPPYEKLFF.

This chain uses TRBV11-2 with TRBJ2-7, with a tentative D call TRBD2 (6 bases). The V end was cut by 4 bases, the J end by 7 bases, with 17 bases between. CDR1 and CDR2 (germline): SGHAT, FQNNGV. This CDR3 has 14 amino acids. The CDR3 is CASSYNTGEQEQYF. The CDR3 DNA follows: TGTGCCAGCAGCTACAATACGGGAGAGCAAGAGCAGTACTTC.

The rearrangement joins TRBV18 to TRBJ1-5; 9 bases match TRBD1. CDR3 size: 15 residues. The germline V gene encodes CDR1 KGHSH and CDR2 LQKENI. After removal of 2 bases from V and 6 bases from J, the junction contained 5 bases not matched to a gene. The CDR3 DNA is TGTGCCAGCTCACCATCCGGGACAGGGATTCAGCCCCAGCATTTT. Translating gives CASSPSGTGIQPQHF.

This clone was recorded once. The chain couples TRBV28 to TRBJ2-5, with 11 bases that match TRBD2. CDR3 length: 14 amino acids. With V trimmed by 7 bases and J by 0 bases, 1 base remained unmatched. The germline V gene encodes CDR1 MDHEN and CDR2 SYDVKM. The CDR3 here is CASKTSGDQETQYF. The DNA for the CDR3 is TGTGCCAGCAAGACTAGCGGGGACCAAGAGACCCAGTACTTC.

This sequence joins TRBV5-4 and TRBJ2-7; tentative D call: TRBD2 (6 bases). Germline V gene sequence: CDR1 SGHNT, CDR2 YYREEE (reference sequence). Trimming pared 2 bases from V and 2 bases from J, leaving 14 bases between. The CDR3 spans 15 residues. CDR3 sequence: CASSFRRERPYEQYF. CDR3 bases: TGTGCCAGCAGCTTTCGTCGGGAGCGGCCCTACGAGCAGTACTTC.

The V gene is TRBV30, the J gene TRBJ1-5; D is perhaps TRBD1 (5 bases). With 0 bases removed from V and 0 bases from J, the gap between germline ends came to 15 bases. The CDR3 extends over 17 amino acids. Germline V gives CDR1 GTSNPN, CDR2 SVGIG (reference sequence). This CDR3 is CAWSVRTRAYSNQPQHF. The CDR3 nucleotides read TGTGCCTGGAGTGTACGAACCAGGGCCTATAGCAATCAGCCCCAGCATTTT.

This chain uses TRBV2 with TRBJ2-1, with a weak D call TRBD2 (6 bases). The CDR3 contains 15 residues. CDR1 and CDR2 from the germline V gene are SNHLY and FYNNEI. Trimming shortened V by 7 bases and J by 0 bases, and 13 bases separated the two germline ends. CDR3 sequence (DNA): TGTGCCAGCATTGGGGAGGTTTTCTCCTACAATGAGCAGTTCTTC. This translates into CASIGEVFSYNEQFF.

This rearrangement joins TRBV5-6 to TRBJ1-2; D ambiguous. CDR1 and CDR2 (germline): SGHDT, YYEEEE. V was clipped by 3 bases and J by 9 bases, with 21 bases between them. The CDR3 totals 15 residues. CDR3 region: CASSSTLAGRISYTF. The CDR3 nucleotides read TGTGCCAGCAGCTCAACCCTCGCGGGGAGAATCAGCTACACCTTC.

The chain joins TRBV30 to TRBJ1-1, with D possibly TRBD1 on 6 matching bases. From germline, CDR1 is GTSNPN and CDR2 SVGIG (reference sequence). The CDR3 has 17 amino acids. Deletions cut 5 bases from V and 0 bases from J, with 22 bases between. The CDR3 nucleotides read TGTGCCTGGGCCAGGGAAATCGGGGACATCATGAACACTGAAGCTTTCTTT. It yields the protein CAWAREIGDIMNTEAFF.